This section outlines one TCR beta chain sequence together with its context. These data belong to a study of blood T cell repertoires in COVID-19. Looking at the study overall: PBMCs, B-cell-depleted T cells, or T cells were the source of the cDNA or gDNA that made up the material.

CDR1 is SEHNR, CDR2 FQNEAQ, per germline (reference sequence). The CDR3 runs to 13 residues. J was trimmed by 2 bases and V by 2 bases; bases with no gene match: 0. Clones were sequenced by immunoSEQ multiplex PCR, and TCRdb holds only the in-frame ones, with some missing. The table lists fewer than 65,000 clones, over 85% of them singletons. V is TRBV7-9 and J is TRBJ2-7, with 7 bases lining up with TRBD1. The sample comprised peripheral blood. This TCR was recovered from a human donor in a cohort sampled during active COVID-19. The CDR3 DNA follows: TGTGCCAGCAGCTTAACAGGGGCCTACGAGCAGTACTTC. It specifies CASSLTGAYEQYF.